This entry lists 14 T cell receptor beta chains sequenced from one sample in a study of cytotoxic CD8 clonotypes in ibrutinib-treated CLL. Sequencing was performed with immunoSEQ multiplex PCR; in TCRdb, only in-frame clones are kept and a portion is missing. The sample yields approximately 320,000 clones, around 66% seen once. The sequencing used PBMCs, collected after 36 months of ibrutinib treatment. The receptor source for this set is a human donor with chronic lymphocytic leukemia.

The V gene is TRBV7-9, the J gene TRBJ1-2, with D tentatively TRBD1 (5 bases). CDR3 size: 15 residues. Looked up from germline, CDR1 is SEHNR and CDR2 is FQNEAQ (reference sequence). Trimming removed 5 bases from V and 7 bases from J, with 20 bases in between. The CDR3 nucleotides read TGTGCCAGCAGCGACGGGTGGGGCAGGGAGCTTGGCTACACCTTC. It specifies CASSDGWGRELGYTF.

This clone was counted between two and nine times. The chain recombines TRBV6-5 with TRBJ2-1, with 10 bases that match TRBD2. J gave up 4 bases and V 5 bases, and 5 bases lay outside the gene matches. The germline gives CDR1 MNHEY, CDR2 SVGAGI. The CDR3 totals 15 residues. The chain's CDR3 is CASSPVAGGYNEQFF. CDR3 in DNA: TGTGCCAGCAGTCCCGTAGCGGGAGGTTACAATGAGCAGTTCTTC.

V gene TRBV4-2 combines with J gene TRBJ1-2, with D possibly being TRBD1 (5 bases). V lost 1 base and J 0 bases, leaving 9 bases between the germline ends. Germline CDR1 and CDR2: LGHNA and YNFKEQ. The CDR3 has 15 residues. The CDR3 DNA is TGTGCCAGCAGCCAAGGCAGGGCCCCTAACTATGGCTACACCTTC. Its protein product is CASSQGRAPNYGYTF.

This clone was detected only a few times. V usage is TRBV15 and J usage is TRBJ1-3; 7 bases are a match to TRBD1. Germline loops: CDR1 LNHNV, CDR2 YYDKDF (reference sequence). There are 16 residues in the CDR3. With V trimmed by 3 bases and J by 3 bases, 8 bases remained unmatched. CDR3 sequence (DNA): TGTGCCACCAGCAGCCTACAGGGGCCGCGTGGAAACACCATATATTTT. Its translation is CATSSLQGPRGNTIYF.

The rearrangement uses TRBV7-8 and TRBJ1-3; D not resolved. This CDR3 contains 15 residues. The germline V gene has CDR1 SGHVS and CDR2 FQNEAQ. V was pared by 5 bases and J by 2 bases, with 13 bases between. As DNA, the CDR3 is TGTGCCAGCAGCCGTGGACTTTCGCCTGGAAACACCATATATTTT. Translation gives CASSRGLSPGNTIYF.

The chain uses TRBV6-1 and TRBJ1-2; D possibly corresponds to TRBD1 (6 bases). The CDR3 is made up of 14 amino acids. Trimming pared 2 bases from V and 7 bases from J, leaving 14 bases between. The germline CDR1 and CDR2 sequences are MNHNS and SASEGT. This chain's CDR3 is CASSEWGAYSGYTF. The CDR3 region has the DNA TGTGCCAGCAGTGAATGGGGGGCTTATAGTGGCTACACCTTC.

The rearrangement uses TRBV15 and TRBJ1-2; no clear D. The CDR3 length is 16 residues. CDR1 is LNHNV, CDR2 YYDKDF, per germline (reference sequence). Trimming took 0 bases from V and 8 from J, leaving 19 bases between them. Written as DNA, the CDR3 is TGTGCCACCAGCAGAGAAAGAGGGCGCGTCAGCGGAGGCTACACCTTC. Translating gives CATSRERGRVSGGYTF.

The chain combines TRBV2 with TRBJ1-4; TRBD1 is a possible D gene (6 bases). The germline V gene has CDR1 SNHLY and CDR2 FYNNEI. There are 15 residues in the CDR3. V lost 6 bases, J lost 5 bases, and 16 bases lay in between. The CDR3 spells CASRAVGGVNEKLFF. Written as DNA, the CDR3 is TGTGCCAGCAGAGCAGTAGGGGGGGTAAATGAAAAACTGTTTTTT.

There are a few counts of this clone. The rearrangement links TRBV2 to TRBJ2-7; 8 bases are shared with TRBD1. Per germline, CDR1 SNHLY and CDR2 FYNNEI. The CDR3 spans 14 residues. The ends lost 4 bases at V and 3 bases at J; junction bases unmatched: 5. The CDR3 here is CASSANRGVYEQYF. CDR3 nucleotide sequence: TGTGCCAGCAGTGCAAACAGGGGGGTCTACGAGCAGTACTTC.

The chain carries TRBV6-5 and TRBJ2-7; D gene uncertain. The CDR3 is made up of 13 amino acids. Germline values: CDR1 MNHEY, CDR2 SVGAGI. The ends were cut back, 0 bases at V and 4 bases at J, with 7 bases in the middle. As DNA, the CDR3 is TGTGCCAGCAGTTACTCGGGTAAATACGAGCAGTACTTC. Translation: CASSYSGKYEQYF.

The chain uses TRBV15 and TRBJ1-1; tentative D call: TRBD1 (5 bases). In germline, CDR1 is LNHNV, CDR2 YYDKDF (reference sequence). This CDR3 comprises 16 residues. V was cut by 0 bases and J by 0 bases, with 11 bases left in between. The CDR3 here is CATSRDYRNMNTEAFF. The CDR3 DNA reads as TGTGCCACCAGCAGAGACTACAGGAACATGAACACTGAAGCTTTCTTT.

The chain couples TRBV19 to TRBJ2-3; D is uncertain. Trimming removed 7 bases from V and 0 bases from J, with 8 bases in between. Germline V gene sequence: CDR1 LNHDA, CDR2 SQIVND (reference sequence). CDR3 length equals 13 residues. The chain's CDR3 is CASKFPSTDTQYF. The CDR3 coding sequence is TGTGCCAGTAAATTTCCTAGCACAGATACGCAGTATTTT.

The chain carries TRBV14 and TRBJ2-5, with D possibly being TRBD2 (6 bases). V lost 1 base and J lost 7, with 10 bases in between. This CDR3 has 13 amino acids. Germline lookup yields CDR1 SGHDN and CDR2 FVKESK. As DNA, the CDR3 is TGTGCCAGCAGCCAAGTTGGAGGGGCGACCCAGTACTTC. This encodes CASSQVGGATQYF.

The chain joins TRBV18 to TRBJ1-1, with TRBD1 identical over 7 bases. Germline V lookup: CDR1 KGHSH, CDR2 LQKENI. The length of the CDR3 is 13 residues. The ends lost 4 bases at V and 5 bases at J; junction bases unmatched: 4. The CDR3 protein is CASSRQGRTEAFF. DNA of the CDR3: TGTGCCAGCTCACGACAGGGCAGGACTGAAGCTTTCTTT.